Detailed here is one T cell receptor beta chain. This sample was taken from a study of siplizumab effects on memory and regulatory T cells. CDR1 is SQVTM and CDR2 is ANQGSEA in the germline V gene. This CDR3 is 14 amino acids long. The V and J ends lost 4 bases and 3 bases respectively, with 16 bases between them. Generated by immunoSEQ multiplex PCR, the TCRdb table keeps only in-frame clones and is missing some. The table has 55,000 to 70,000 clones, 93% seen once; the top ten hold about two fifths. This receptor was taken from a human donor in good health. Sequenced: CD8+ T cells sorted from blood. This sequence joins TRBV29-1 and TRBJ2-7; either TRBD1 or TRBD2 may supply D (5 bases each). For the CDR3, the DNA is TGCAGCGTTGGGTTCCGGGACGAAGACTACGAGCAGTACTTC. It translates to CSVGFRDEDYEQYF.